Listed below are T cell receptor beta chains from one sample, sequenced in a study of cytomegalovirus exposure and HLA in healthy donors. The assay was immunoSEQ multiplex PCR, and TCRdb's table has in-frame clones only and misses some. The sample holds 100,000 to 150,000 clones; approximately 74% are singletons and the top ten take 5.5% to 8%. What was sequenced was PBMCs. These receptors were collected from a male donor in good health and CMV-seronegative. The CDR3 runs from the conserved cysteine through the conserved F or W.

>TRBV6-1
CATLGGFDQPQHF
>TRBV9
CASSIDRVNEQYF
>TRBV5-6
CASRAGYSYEQYF
>TRBV28
CASREEGRWQPQHF
>TRBV6-1
CASSEWGGRADTQYF
>TRBV4-3
CASSKRSQLDTQYF
>TRBV6-6
CASSPGQGSSYNEQFF
>TRBV7-8
CASSDPGQPGETQYF
>TRBV5-8
CASSLWAGGSEVAGANVLTF
>TRBV30
CAWAPDRANQPQHF
>TRBV6-5
CASSYGGANTEAFF
>TRBV5-6
CASSFGTVSYEQYF
>TRBV28
CASSPTGTGVSYEQYF
>TRBV9
CASSSFQRGEQYF
>TRBV18
CASSPGQWKETQYF
>TRBV9
CASSKTGGKRAFF
>TRBV27
CASSLRGNEQFF
>TRBV11-2
CASSPGGDSYEQYF
>TRBV30
CAWSGTGLEKLFF
>TRBV19
CASSILGSLYNGYTF
>TRBV5-4
CASSPGKVEEKLFF
>TRBV7-7
CASSRTHTGDSGTQYF
>TRBV15
CATSRDRDRGVSKFF
>TRBV9
CASSVDASGRGHNEQFF
>TRBV27
CASSMRQGKETQYF
>TRBV4-1
CASSPLAVALRGFPTYEQYF
>TRBV9
CASSVGDRDYNEQFF
>TRBV27
CASLRTALDTEAFF
>TRBV9
CASSSGGGQGEKLFF
>TRBV9
CASSVAGGGGYEQYF
>TRBV13
CATLKNGEDTQYF
>TRBV19
CASSLTGGAEAFF
>TRBV4-2
CASSQDWSRILTDTQYF
>TRBV6-1
CASSYKEKLFF
>TRBV19
CASSPGDRAYEQYF
>TRBV29-1
CSATEGFNEKLFF
>TRBV28
CASSPSGGAVGNTIYF
>TRBV4-3
CASSQDRGDEQFF
>TRBV28
CASSLGQANTEAFF
>TRBV9
CASSVGVGRNNSPLHF
>TRBV5-1
CASSLSRQPQETQYF
>TRBV7-6
CASSFLTGGDTEAFF
>TRBV4-2
CASSQDLGTGAGNTIYF
>TRBV5-1
CASSLGTGAAKNIQYF
>TRBV7-2
CASSLIPGQGPLGQETQYF
>TRBV7-9
CSSSPTGPEQYF
>TRBV19
CASTPFQGGELFF
>TRBV19
CASSSRDRGRGRDEQYF
>TRBV28
CASSSPMTSGSHEQYF
>TRBV19
CATAIPRDRVHEQFF
>TRBV9
CASSVGLTGLGNTIYF
>TRBV28
CASSLQGEVTEAFF
>TRBV6-1
CASRASGPNEQFF